This T cell receptor (beta chain) is from a study of cytomegalovirus exposure and HLA in healthy donors. This CDR3 region has 15 residues. Trimming removed 2 bases at V and 9 bases at J, with 15 bases between. CDR1 is SGHNT, CDR2 YYREEE, per germline (reference sequence). This PCR relied on a set of 60 Vbeta primers and 13 Jbeta primers. The repertoire was sequenced with immunoSEQ multiplex PCR; TCRdb's copy has only in-frame clones and lacks some. The sample contains 130,000 or so clones, about 86% of which appear only once. Comments on this clone: Its antigen is still unknown.

Findings and caveats of the study: Near-uniform donor sequencing depth was presumed by presence/absence analyses. Earlier analysis looked at TCR beta V segments, and most were productive about 90% or about 30% of the time. 150 to 200 TCR beta chains were listed as cytomegalovirus-associated.

The genes are TRBV5-4 and TRBJ1-6, with D possibly being TRBD1 (6 bases). The clonotype comes from a woman between 40 and 55 years old in good health and CMV-seronegative. Sequenced: PBMCs. CDR3 loop: CASSLKQGLPSPLHF. Here the CDR3 DNA reads TGTGCCAGCAGCTTAAAACAGGGATTACCTTCACCCCTCCACTTT.